This TCR beta chain was documented in a study of OX40 agonist ivuxolimab in advanced cancers. Assay: immunoSEQ multiplex PCR; the TCRdb copy retains only in-frame clones and omits some. Of about 61,000 clones listed, approximately 82% are singletons. Study observations and caveats: Some nonresponders also had low normalized T-cell clonal expansion. CD8+ T cells (on average) carried more expanded clones than CD4+ T cells.

Patients were excluded for autoimmune disease history or systemic immunosuppression. Of note for this clone: What it recognizes is unknown.

This TCR came from an adult with an advanced solid tumor such as melanoma, head and neck, liver or kidney cancer. Sequencing was performed on CD4+ or CD8+ T cells sorted from blood, taken in a trial of the OX40 agonist ivuxolimab.

DNA of the CDR3: TGCGCCAGCAGCCAATACGAAACACGGGACGGCGGCATTCAGTACTTC. Amino acids: CASSQYETRDGGIQYF. V usage is TRBV4-3 and J usage is TRBJ2-4; D assignment may be TRBD1 or TRBD2 (5 bases each). CDR1 is LGHNA and CDR2 is YSLEER in the germline V gene. The CDR3 is 16 residues long. V lost 2 bases to trimming and J lost 9 bases, with 20 bases between them.